This passage covers 9 T cell receptor beta chains from one sample sequenced in a study of OX40 agonist ivuxolimab in advanced cancers. Clones were sequenced by immunoSEQ multiplex PCR, and TCRdb holds only the in-frame ones, with some missing. This table has tens of thousands of clones, over 80% appearing once. This specimen consisted of CD4+ or CD8+ T cells sorted from blood, obtained in a trial of the OX40 agonist ivuxolimab. The source of these receptors is an adult with an advanced solid tumor such as melanoma, head and neck, liver or kidney cancer.

This chain joins TRBV5-4 and TRBJ2-1; D call uncertain. With 1 base removed from V and 0 bases from J, the gap between germline ends came to 11 bases. Looked up from germline, CDR1 is SGHNT and CDR2 is YYREEE (reference sequence). This CDR3 spans 16 amino acids. The CDR3 sequence: CASSLRRRSSYNEQFF. In DNA form, the CDR3 reads TGTGCCAGCAGCTTGAGGCGGAGAAGCTCCTACAATGAGCAGTTCTTC.

This clone was seen once. The chain has TRBV7-9 and TRBJ2-4; 7 nucleotides agree with TRBD1. Germline V CDR1 and CDR2: SEHNR, FQNEAQ (reference sequence). V gave up 6 bases and J gave up 7 bases; unmatched junction bases: 6. This CDR3 contains 13 residues. The chain's CDR3 is CASRLGQTNIQYF. Here the CDR3 DNA reads TGTGCCAGCAGGTTGGGACAGACGAACATTCAGTACTTC.

Concerning this clone itself: At one end the junction does not follow the germline gene, possibly because of a read error. V and J are TRBV5-1 and TRBJ2-7; possibly TRBD1 for D (7 bases). Looked up from germline, CDR1 is SGHRS and CDR2 is YFSETQ. The CDR3 extends over 14 amino acids. The CDR3 loop reads CASRLGGQTSTEYF. CDR3 in DNA: TGCGCCAGCAGGTTGGGGGGACAGACCTCTACGGAGTACTTC.

The chain links TRBV2 to TRBJ2-1; TRBD2 matches 12 bases. Losses at the gene ends were 6 bases for V and 6 bases for J; bases not matched to a gene: 6. The CDR3 sequence is 15 residues long. CDR1 is SNHLY, CDR2 FYNNEI, per germline. The CDR3 is CASSGLAGRLNEQFF. The CDR3 DNA is TGTGCCAGCAGCGGACTAGCGGGACGGCTCAATGAGCAGTTCTTC.

The chain uses TRBV11-3 and TRBJ2-7; 8 bases are shared with TRBD2. Trimming removed 6 bases from V and 0 bases from J; junction bases left unmatched: 7. The CDR3 consists of 15 residues. The germline CDR1 and CDR2 sequences are SGHNT and YENEEA. The CDR3 DNA is TGTGCCAGCAGGTACACTAGCGGTTCCTCCTACGAGCAGTACTTC. Translation: CASRYTSGSSYEQYF.

Only one count was recorded for this clone. This chain links TRBV2 with TRBJ2-7; the D gene is possibly TRBD1 (5 bases). The germline V gene has CDR1 SNHLY and CDR2 FYNNEI. Trimming removed 7 bases from V and 2 bases from J, with 12 bases in between. The CDR3 runs to 13 residues. The CDR3 region has the DNA TGTGCCAGCAACCCGGACAAGGCCTACGAGCAGTACTTC. This gives the protein CASNPDKAYEQYF. Based on the CDR3 plus reference TRBV2 and TRBJ2-7, the full variable domain is EPEVTQTPSHQVTQMGQEVILRCVPISNHLYFYWYRQILGQKVEFLVSFYNNEISEKSEIFDDQFSVERPDGSNFTLKIRSTKLEDSAMYFCASNPDKAYEQYFGPGTRLTVT.

V usage is TRBV4-1 and J usage is TRBJ1-1; D unresolved. Germline CDR1 is MGHRA and CDR2 is YSYEKL. This CDR3 contains 15 residues. V was clipped by 0 bases and J by 0 bases, with 8 bases between them. CDR3 sequence reads: CASSQDPGVNTEAFF. Here the CDR3 DNA reads TGCGCCAGCAGCCAAGATCCCGGGGTGAACACTGAAGCTTTCTTT.

The chain has TRBV5-1 and TRBJ2-1, with 12 bases identical to TRBD2. V shed 4 bases, J shed 6 bases, and the junction held 5 bases outside the gene matches. The CDR3 extends over 15 amino acids. From germline, CDR1 is SGHRS and CDR2 YFSETQ. The CDR3 spells CASSGGLAGPNEQFF. The CDR3 DNA sequence: TGCGCCAGCAGCGGGGGACTAGCGGGCCCCAATGAGCAGTTCTTC.

This clone was recorded only once. The J gene is TRBJ2-3, the V gene TRBV7-2, with unresolved D. The germline V gene has CDR1 SGHTA and CDR2 FQGNSA. The V gene lost 5 bases and the J gene lost 3 bases, with 9 bases spanning the gap. This CDR3 contains 13 residues. The CDR3 is CASSVIRTDTQYF. CDR3 nucleotides: TGTGCCAGCAGCGTAATTAGGACAGATACGCAGTATTTT. The full variable domain, with the rest looked up from reference TRBV7-2 and TRBJ2-3, is GAGVSQSPSNKVTEKGKDVELRCDPISGHTALYWYRQSLGQGLEFLIYFQGNSAPDKSGLPSDRFSAERTGGSVSTLTIQRTQQEDSAVYLCASSVIRTDTQYFGPGTRLTVL.